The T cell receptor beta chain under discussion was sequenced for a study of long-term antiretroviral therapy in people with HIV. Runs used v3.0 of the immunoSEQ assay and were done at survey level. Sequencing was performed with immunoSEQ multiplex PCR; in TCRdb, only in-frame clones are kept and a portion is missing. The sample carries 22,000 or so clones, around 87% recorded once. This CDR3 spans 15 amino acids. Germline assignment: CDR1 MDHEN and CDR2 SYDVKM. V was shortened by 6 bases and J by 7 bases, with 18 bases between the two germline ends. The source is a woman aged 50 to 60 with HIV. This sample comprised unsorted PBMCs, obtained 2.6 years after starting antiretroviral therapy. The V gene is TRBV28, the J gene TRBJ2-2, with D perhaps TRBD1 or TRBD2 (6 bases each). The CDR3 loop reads CASRTGRGPVGELFF. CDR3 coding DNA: TGTGCCAGCAGAACAGGGCGGGGTCCGGTCGGGGAGCTGTTTTTT.